These 23 T cell receptor beta chains came from one sample sequenced in a study of molecular identifiers for immune sequencing clone quantification. Each CDR3 protein is one row after TCRdb ran MiXCR on the PCR reads. The sample has more than 450,000 distinct CDR3 sequences; about 25% are singletons. The sequenced material came from naive CD8+ T cells from blood, with Jurkat cell RNA spiked in. Subset described: FACS-sorted CD8+CD4-CCR7+CD45RA+ naive T cells. The source of these receptors is a human donor in good health. Some libraries in this study had Jurkat cell RNA spiked in.

The rearrangement links TRBV19 to TRBJ2-3; 8 bases are shared with TRBD2. This CDR3 region has 16 residues. V dropped 4 bases and J dropped 2; count of bases not matched to a gene: 8. The V gene's germline CDR1 is LNHDA and CDR2 SQIVND (reference sequence). The CDR3 here is CASSTSGSGVTDTQYF. The CDR3 nucleotides read TGTGCCAGTAGTACCAGTGGTAGCGGGGTCACAGATACGCAGTATTTT.

This clonotype showed up many times. V gene TRBV7-9 combines with J gene TRBJ1-1; D may be TRBD1 (5 bases). The germline V gene has CDR1 SEHNR and CDR2 FQNEAQ (reference sequence). The V end lost 5 bases, the J end lost 7 bases, and 11 bases lay between the germline ends. The CDR3 consists of 12 residues. In nucleotides, the CDR3 is TGTGCCAGCAGCAGCCAGGGCGATGAAGCTTTCTTT. Protein sequence: CASSSQGDEAFF. The variable domain in full, with the rest retrieved from reference TRBV7-9 and TRBJ1-1, is DTGVSQNPRHKITKRGQNVTFRCDPISEHNRLYWYRQTLGQGPEFLTYFQNEAQLEKSRLLSDRFSAERPKGSFSTLEIQRTEQGDSAMYLCASSSQGDEAFFGQGTRLTVV.

This clonotype was seen more than once but under ten times. The chain employs TRBV28 and TRBJ1-2; possibly TRBD1 for D (5 bases). Germline assignment: CDR1 MDHEN and CDR2 SYDVKM. The germline V and J ends were trimmed by 2 bases and 8 bases, with 12 bases remaining between them. The length of the CDR3 is 13 residues. This CDR3 is CASSLGAFYGYTF. CDR3 DNA sequence: TGTGCCAGCAGTTTAGGGGCTTTTTACGGCTACACCTTC.

In its sample, this clonotype was seen a few times. The chain combines TRBV3-1 with TRBJ2-3; 9 nucleotides line up with TRBD1. The CDR3 runs to 17 residues. V lost 4 bases to trimming and J lost 0 bases; unmatched junction nucleotides: 8. In germline, CDR1 is LGHDT, CDR2 YNNKEL (reference sequence). The CDR3 DNA sequence: TGTGCCAGCAGCCTCCGCCGGGACAGGGCGAGCACAGATACGCAGTATTTT. Its protein product is CASSLRRDRASTDTQYF.

This clonotype was detected only a few times. An end of the junction differs from the germline gene, which may be a read error. The rearrangement uses TRBV4-1 and TRBJ1-5; D gene unclear. The germline CDR1 and CDR2 sequences are MGHRA and YSYEKL. The CDR3 is 14 residues long. CDR3: CASSQVTGNQPRHF. The DNA for the CDR3 is TGCGCCAGCAGCCAAGTGACGGGGAATCAGCCCCGGCATTTT.

In regard to this clonotype: The junction departs from the called germline gene at one end, perhaps through a read error. The V gene is TRBV7-6, the J gene TRBJ2-5; D is perhaps TRBD2 (5 bases). The CDR3 covers 16 residues. Per germline, CDR1 SGHVS and CDR2 FNYEAQ. The CDR3 nucleotides read TGTGCCAGCAGCCCCCCCTCGGCGGGCGTTCAAGAGCCCCAGTACTTC. Translating gives CASSPPSAGVQEPQYF.

The chain has TRBV20-1 and TRBJ2-7; the match to TRBD1 covers 9 bases. Trimming took 5 bases from V and 1 from J; bases not matched to a gene: 6. Germline lookup yields CDR1 DFQATT and CDR2 SNEGSKA (reference sequence). This CDR3 has 14 residues. Here the CDR3 DNA reads TGCAGTGCTGGGGGACAGGGAGGTTCCTACGAGCAGTACTTC. It translates to CSAGGQGGSYEQYF.

This clonotype was found many times. The chain couples TRBV28 to TRBJ2-7; 7 bases fit TRBD1. Germline CDR1 reads MDHEN; CDR2 reads SYDVKM. This CDR3 spans 12 amino acids. Trimming cost V 8 bases and J 6 bases; bases outside gene matches: 7. CDR3 region: CASQWTGLEQYF. CDR3 nucleotides: TGTGCCAGCCAATGGACAGGTCTCGAGCAGTACTTC.

At least ten counts were recorded for this clonotype. CDR3 sequence: CASSLGGNGQPQHF. The CDR3 DNA is TGTGCCAGCAGCTTAGGGGGAAACGGACAGCCCCAGCATTTT. V usage is TRBV13 and J usage is TRBJ1-5; D is unresolved. The CDR3 length is 14 residues. Germline values: CDR1 PRHDT, CDR2 FYEKMQ (reference sequence). V lost 0 bases and J 7 bases, leaving 10 bases between the germline ends.

The chain uses TRBV27 and TRBJ2-6; TRBD1 agrees at 10 bases. V was clipped by 5 bases and J by 1 base; unmatched bases: 5. The CDR3 loop spans 17 amino acids. Germline lookup yields CDR1 MNHEY and CDR2 SMNVEV (reference sequence). The CDR3 region is CASSGGQGISGANVLTF. The CDR3 region has the DNA TGTGCCAGCAGTGGGGGACAGGGGATATCTGGGGCCAACGTCCTGACTTTC. Full variable domain (outside the CDR3, taken from reference TRBV27 and TRBJ2-6): EAQVTQNPRYLITVTGKKLTVTCSQNMNHEYMSWYRQDPGLGLRQIYYSMNVEVTDKGDVPEGYKVSRKEKRNFPLILESPSPNQTSLYFCASSGGQGISGANVLTFGAGSRLTVL.

This chain uses TRBV25-1 with TRBJ2-1; D perhaps matches TRBD2 (5 bases). Germline V lookup: CDR1 MGHDK, CDR2 SYGVNS. The CDR3 is 13 residues long. V gave up 7 bases and J gave up 5 bases, with 12 bases separating them. In DNA, the CDR3 is TGTGCCAGCAATGAGGGCAGCCACAATGAGCAGTTCTTC. Its protein product is CASNEGSHNEQFF.

Comment on this clonotype: A read error may account for a junction end that differs from germline. The chain couples TRBV24-1 to TRBJ2-2, with D tentatively TRBD2 (5 bases). Germline CDR1 reads KGHDR; CDR2 reads SFDVKD. The CDR3 is made up of 15 amino acids. CDR3 in DNA: TGTGCCGCCAGCGGCCAAACGACAAGGACCGGGGAGCTGTTTTTT. It codes for CAASGQTTRTGELFF.

This clonotype was counted ten times or more. The chain recombines TRBV2 with TRBJ2-7; 8 bases line up with TRBD2. The germline V gene encodes CDR1 SNHLY and CDR2 FYNNEI. This CDR3 comprises 15 residues. With V trimmed by 3 bases and J by 2 bases, 6 bases remained unmatched. The CDR3 DNA is TGTGCCAGCAGTGATATAAGCGGGGGCACCTACGAGCAGTACTTC. It yields the protein CASSDISGGTYEQYF.

The chain combines TRBV2 with TRBJ2-7, with 7 bases matching TRBD1. Germline V lookup: CDR1 SNHLY, CDR2 FYNNEI. The V gene end was trimmed by 6 bases and the J gene end by 0 bases; junction bases not matched to a gene: 8. The CDR3 length is 15 residues. For the CDR3, the DNA is TGTGCCAGCAGCCCACCAACAGGGGACTCCTACGAGCAGTACTTC. Amino acids: CASSPPTGDSYEQYF.

There are many counts of this clonotype. The chain employs TRBV12-3 or TRBV12-4 and TRBJ1-1, with a possible D match to TRBD1 (5 bases). This CDR3 region has 16 residues. V gave up 2 bases and J gave up 6 bases, with 19 bases separating them. The CDR3 protein is CASSLSVLGVGAEAFF. CDR3 DNA sequence: TGTGCCAGCAGTTTATCAGTTTTGGGGGTTGGTGCTGAAGCTTTCTTT.

This clonotype was detected ten times or more. V usage is TRBV12-3 or TRBV12-4 and J usage is TRBJ1-1; weak D call: TRBD1 (5 bases). The CDR3 has 15 amino acids. V dropped 4 bases and J dropped 0 bases, with 12 bases sitting between them. DNA for the CDR3: TGTGCCAGCAGTTCCCACAGGAACATGAACACTGAAGCTTTCTTT. The encoded protein is CASSSHRNMNTEAFF.

This clonotype was counted only a few times. The chain joins TRBV19 to TRBJ1-5, with D tentatively TRBD1 (6 bases). The CDR3 length is 14 residues. Germline assignment: CDR1 LNHDA and CDR2 SQIVND (reference sequence). V lost 7 bases, J lost 3 bases, and 13 bases lay in between. The CDR3 reads CASKMGGANQPQHF. DNA of the CDR3: TGTGCCAGTAAAATGGGGGGGGCCAATCAGCCCCAGCATTTT.

This clonotype came up many times. The CDR3 reads CASSLLDASNQPQHF. CDR3 bases: TGTGCCAGCAGCTTATTGGACGCAAGCAATCAGCCCCAGCATTTT. The gene calls are TRBV7-2 and TRBJ1-5, with D uncertain. The CDR3 has 15 amino acids. V lost 2 bases to trimming and J lost 1 base, with 9 bases between them. CDR1 SGHTA and CDR2 FQGNSA come from the germline V gene.

The chain joins TRBV4-3 to TRBJ2-5; no definite D call. V dropped 1 base and J dropped 2 bases, with 8 bases sitting between them. The germline CDR1 and CDR2 sequences are LGHNA and YSLEER. The CDR3 consists of 14 residues. CDR3 protein: CASSQGRSQETQYF. CDR3 nucleotide sequence: TGCGCCAGCAGCCAAGGCAGGAGTCAAGAGACCCAGTACTTC.

Points on this clonotype: At one end, the junction sequence differs from germline, possibly due to a read error. V gene TRBV4-1 combines with J gene TRBJ1-5; D not resolved. The CDR3 spans 15 residues. Germline-derived CDR1 and CDR2 are MGHRA and YSYEKL. CDR3 in DNA: TGCGCCAGCAGCCAAGCCACGACACTTAATCAGCCCCAGCAGTTT. This encodes CASSQATTLNQPQQF.

The chain carries TRBV7-3 and TRBJ2-5; D is undetermined. Germline loops: CDR1 SGHTA, CDR2 FQGTGA. The CDR3 consists of 12 residues. The V gene lost 7 bases and the J gene lost 5 bases, with 11 bases spanning the gap. CDR3: CASNPLEETQYF. In nucleotides, the CDR3 is TGTGCCAGCAACCCGCTAGAGGAGACCCAGTACTTC.

As regards this clonotype: Just one base apart from a much larger clone, this may be a read error. V gene TRBV27 combines with J gene TRBJ2-3, with D possibly TRBD2 on 6 matching bases. Trimming stripped 7 bases from V and 6 bases from J, with 20 bases between. CDR3 length equals 15 residues. Germline CDR1 is MNHEY and CDR2 is SMNVEV (reference sequence). CDR3 region: CASNDSGGGRDTQYF. The CDR3 coding sequence is TGTGCCAGCAATGATAGCGGAGGAGGGCGCGATACGCAGTATTTT.

The table lists this clonotype with a few counts. V is TRBV15 and J is TRBJ1-2; tentative D call: TRBD1 (6 bases). Germline CDR1 LNHNV, CDR2 YYDKDF (reference sequence). The length of the CDR3 is 17 residues. The V end lost 0 bases, the J end lost 3 bases, and 17 bases lay between the germline ends. CDR3 nucleotides: TGTGCCACCAGCAGAGATCGGGAAGGGGGGTTATACTATGGCTACACCTTC. It encodes CATSRDREGGLYYGYTF.